This entry lists 14 T cell receptor beta chains sequenced from one sample in a study of cytomegalovirus exposure and HLA in healthy donors. The repertoire was sequenced with immunoSEQ multiplex PCR; TCRdb's copy has only in-frame clones and lacks some. The table records 200,000 to 250,000 clones, roughly 88% of them present only once. The source material was PBMCs. The receptors come from a woman in her 30s in good health and CMV-seropositive.

This sequence joins TRBV5-4 and TRBJ2-7; D may be TRBD1 (6 bases). In germline, CDR1 is SGHNT, CDR2 YYREEE (reference sequence). Trimming pared 4 bases from V and 3 bases from J, leaving 14 bases between. This CDR3 has 14 residues. CDR3 DNA: TGTGCCAGCAGCGACGGGACAAAACTCTACGAGCAGTACTTC. Encoded protein: CASSDGTKLYEQYF.

The table lists this clone with a count of one. This chain links TRBV27 with TRBJ1-2; 9 nucleotides line up with TRBD1. Germline loops: CDR1 MNHEY, CDR2 SMNVEV (reference sequence). The CDR3 covers 14 residues. J lost 5 bases, V lost 3 bases, and 4 bases had no gene match. The CDR3 region is CASSLDRGSYGYTF. CDR3 bases: TGTGCCAGCAGTTTGGACAGGGGTTCGTATGGCTACACCTTC.

V and J are TRBV6-6 and TRBJ1-5, with D possibly TRBD1 on 6 matching bases. Trimming stripped 7 bases from V and 3 bases from J, with 10 bases between. CDR1 and CDR2 from the germline V gene are MNHNY and SVGAGI (reference sequence). This CDR3 contains 13 residues. This CDR3 is CASNTGYNQPQHF. DNA of the CDR3: TGTGCCAGCAACACAGGGTACAATCAGCCCCAGCATTTT.

V usage is TRBV20-1 and J usage is TRBJ2-1; no clear D gene. V gave up 5 bases and J gave up 5 bases, with 4 bases separating them. The CDR3 totals 10 residues. Germline CDR1 is DFQATT and CDR2 is SNEGSKA (reference sequence). The CDR3 spells CSAVDNEQFF. The CDR3, as DNA: TGCAGTGCTGTCGACAATGAGCAGTTCTTC.

V is TRBV11-3 and J is TRBJ1-2; TRBD1 matches at 7 bases. J was trimmed by 8 bases and V by 3 bases; bases with no gene match: 3. Germline V lookup: CDR1 SGHNT, CDR2 YENEEA. The CDR3 spans 12 residues. The DNA of the CDR3 is TGTGCCAGCAGCTTTCAGGGGGGCGGCTACACCTTC. Its translation is CASSFQGGGYTF.

This chain uses TRBV28 with TRBJ2-7; D gene ambiguous. The CDR3 runs 13 residues. Trimming stripped 3 bases from V and 1 base from J, with 7 bases between. The germline V gene has CDR1 MDHEN and CDR2 SYDVKM. In DNA, the CDR3 is TGTGCCAGCAGTTTTCCAGAGTCCTACGAGCAGTACTTC. This translates into CASSFPESYEQYF.

The chain recombines TRBV6-5 with TRBJ1-1, with 7 bases lining up with TRBD1. Germline CDR1 and CDR2: MNHEY and SVGAGI. This CDR3 has 14 amino acids. V dropped 7 bases and J dropped 2; count of bases not matched to a gene: 7. The CDR3 loop is CASTPGQINTEAFF. CDR3 DNA: TGTGCCAGCACTCCGGGACAGATTAACACTGAAGCTTTCTTT.

The CDR3 loop reads CASRDAWETQYF. The CDR3 DNA follows: TGTGCCAGCAGAGACGCCTGGGAGACCCAGTACTTC. This chain joins TRBV2 and TRBJ2-5, with D uncertain. Germline V gene lookup returns CDR1 SNHLY and CDR2 FYNNEI. This CDR3 region has 12 residues. Trimming left V 6 bases short and J 5 bases short, with 10 bases between.

The chain combines TRBV7-2 with TRBJ2-7; D possibly corresponds to TRBD2 (5 bases). Trimming pared 4 bases from V and 2 bases from J, leaving 6 bases between. This CDR3 is 12 amino acids long. Germline values: CDR1 SGHTA, CDR2 FQGNSA. The CDR3 is CASSWTPYEQYF. The CDR3 region has the DNA TGTGCCAGCAGCTGGACTCCCTACGAGCAGTACTTC.

The chain is built from TRBV6-1 and TRBJ2-1; maybe TRBD1 (5 bases). This CDR3 region has 12 residues. Germline values: CDR1 MNHNS, CDR2 SASEGT. CDR3 protein: CVIRTSYNEQFF. The DNA for the CDR3 is TGTGTCATACGGACATCCTACAATGAGCAGTTCTTC.

The chain joins TRBV7-2 to TRBJ1-5; the D is unclear. Trimming removed 1 base at V and 0 bases at J, with 10 bases between. The V gene's germline CDR1 is SGHTA and CDR2 FQGNSA. The CDR3 loop spans 16 amino acids. The chain's CDR3 is CASSLGGRYSNQPQHF. The CDR3 bases are TGTGCCAGCAGCTTAGGAGGCAGGTATAGCAATCAGCCCCAGCATTTT.

CDR3 protein: CASSLSEEHQPQHF. CDR3 sequence (DNA): TGTGCCAGCAGTTTATCGGAGGAACATCAGCCCCAGCATTTT. This chain uses TRBV27 with TRBJ1-5; D unresolved. This CDR3 region has 14 residues. V was cut by 0 bases and J by 5 bases, with 8 bases left in between. Germline V lookup: CDR1 MNHEY, CDR2 SMNVEV (reference sequence).

This rearrangement joins TRBV11-2 to TRBJ2-7, with TRBD1 identical over 7 bases. With V trimmed by 5 bases and J by 3 bases, 4 bases remained unmatched. Germline V gene data show CDR1 as SGHAT and CDR2 as FQNNGV. The CDR3 runs 13 residues. CDR3 residues: CASSRAGGYEQYF. For the CDR3, the DNA is TGTGCCAGCAGCCGGGCAGGGGGCTACGAGCAGTACTTC.

This rearrangement joins TRBV11-2 to TRBJ2-7; 7 nucleotides agree with TRBD1. The CDR3 runs 15 residues. The V gene end was trimmed by 5 bases and the J gene end by 7 bases; junction bases not matched to a gene: 14. Germline V gene lookup returns CDR1 SGHAT and CDR2 FQNNGV. The CDR3 nucleotides are TGTGCCAGCAGCCCCCAGGGGGTAGCAGTCACGGAGCAGTACTTC. Protein sequence: CASSPQGVAVTEQYF. Full variable domain (rest looked up from reference TRBV11-2 and TRBJ2-7): EAGVAQSPRYKIIEKRQSVAFWCNPISGHATLYWYQQILGQGPKLLIQFQNNGVVDDSQLPKDRFSAERLKGVDSTLKIQPAKLEDSAVYLCASSPQGVAVTEQYFGPGTRLTVT.